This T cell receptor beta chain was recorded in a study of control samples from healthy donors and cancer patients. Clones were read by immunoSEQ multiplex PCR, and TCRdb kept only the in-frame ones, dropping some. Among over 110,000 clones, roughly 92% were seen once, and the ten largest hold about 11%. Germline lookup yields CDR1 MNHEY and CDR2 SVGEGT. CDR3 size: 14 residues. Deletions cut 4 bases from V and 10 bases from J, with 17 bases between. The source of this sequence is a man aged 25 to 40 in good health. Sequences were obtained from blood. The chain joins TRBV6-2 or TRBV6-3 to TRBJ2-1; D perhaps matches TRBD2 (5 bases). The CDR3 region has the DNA TGTGCCAGCAGTTCCCCGGGTAGAGGGAGCGAGCAGTTCTTC. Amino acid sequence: CASSSPGRGSEQFF.